A selection of T cell receptor beta chains follows, all from one sample in a study of control samples from healthy donors and cancer patients. Libraries were prepared by immunoSEQ multiplex PCR; TCRdb keeps only in-frame clonotypes and omits some of them. The data show some 150,000 clones, roughly 95% seen once. Sequencing was carried out using blood. The receptors shown here come from a woman aged 30 to 39 in good health. CDR3s include the opening cysteine and the closing phenylalanine or tryptophan. The D gene is left open where the match is weak. Clone size, where shown, is once, few, many, or a class for clones that have expanded.

size | J | D | V | length | CDR3 | DNA
NA | TRBJ2-7 | NA | TRBV19 | 13 | CASSRAGKFEQYF | TGTGCCAGTAGTCGTGCCGGGAAGTTCGAGCAGTACTTC
NA | TRBJ2-1 | TRBD1 | TRBV2 | 13 | CASSDTGAGEQFF | TGTGCCAGCAGTGATACAGGGGCGGGTGAGCAGTTCTTC
NA | TRBJ1-1 | NA | TRBV29-1 | 11 | CSVDQRTEAFF | TGCAGCGTTGACCAGAGAACTGAAGCTTTCTTT
NA | TRBJ2-1 | NA | TRBV7-3 | 17 | CASSPLSSGQRYNEQFF | TGTGCCAGCAGCCCCCTGTCTAGCGGACAGAGATACAATGAGCAGTTCTTC
NA | TRBJ2-1 | TRBD2 | TRBV24-1 | 16 | CATSDGAGDSYNEQFF | TGTGCCACCAGTGATGGAGCGGGAGACTCCTACAATGAGCAGTTCTTC
NA | TRBJ1-5 | TRBD1 | TRBV28 | 17 | CASSASGTGGRNQPQHF | TGTGCCAGCAGTGCTTCCGGGACAGGGGGCAGGAATCAGCCCCAGCATTTT
NA | TRBJ2-1 | TRBD1 | TRBV18 | 15 | CASSRDRSSYNEQFF | TGTGCCAGCTCACGGGACAGAAGCTCCTACAATGAGCAGTTCTTC
NA | TRBJ1-1 | NA | TRBV30 | 15 | CASVAIRGGNTEAFF | TGTGCCTCTGTAGCGATCAGGGGTGGGAACACTGAAGCTTTCTTT
NA | TRBJ1-4 | NA | TRBV7-3 | 16 | CASSLSIPFGNEKLFF | TGTGCCAGCAGCTTATCGATTCCGTTTGGAAATGAAAAACTGTTTTTT
NA | TRBJ2-3 | TRBD2 | TRBV29-1 | 16 | CSIHKLAGASTDTQYF | TGCAGCATCCATAAATTAGCGGGGGCGAGCACAGATACGCAGTATTTT
NA | TRBJ2-1 | TRBD2 | TRBV7-8 | 16 | CASSLLAGGSYNEQFF | TGTGCCAGCAGCCTCCTAGCGGGGGGTTCCTACAATGAGCAGTTCTTC
once | TRBJ1-1 | NA | TRBV9 | 13 | CASSPRGGAEAFF | TGTGCCAGCAGCCCCCGTGGGGGCGCTGAAGCTTTCTTT
NA | TRBJ1-4 | NA | TRBV5-1 | 13 | CASSPVTNEKLFF | TGCGCCAGCAGCCCGGTGACTAATGAAAAACTGTTTTTT
NA | TRBJ2-7 | NA | TRBV28 | 14 | CASSLSGSTYEQYF | TGTGCCAGCAGTTTATCTGGCAGTACCTACGAGCAGTACTTC
NA | TRBJ2-3 | NA | TRBV27 | 15 | CASSLSAWPTDTQYF | TGTGCCAGCAGTTTATCCGCCTGGCCCACAGATACGCAGTATTTT
NA | TRBJ2-3 | TRBD2 | TRBV3-1/TRBV3-2 | 15 | CASSQRGATGSAQYF | TGTGCCAGCAGCCAGCGGGGGGCTACCGGGTCGGCGCAGTATTTT
NA | TRBJ2-7 | NA | TRBV30 | 12 | CACLTGALEQYF | TGTGCCTGCCTAACAGGAGCCCTCGAGCAGTACTTC
NA | TRBJ2-1 | TRBD1 | TRBV18 | 16 | CASSPTGVGSYNEQFF | TGTGCCAGCTCCCCGACAGGGGTAGGGTCCTACAATGAGCAGTTCTTC
NA | TRBJ2-7 | NA | TRBV5-4 | 13 | CASSLGTTYEQYF | TGTGCCAGCAGCTTAGGGACCACCTACGAGCAGTACTTC
once | TRBJ2-3 | TRBD2 | TRBV6-2/TRBV6-3 | 16 | CASSYQGGGSTDTQYF | TGTGCCAGCAGTTACCAAGGCGGGGGGAGCACAGATACGCAGTATTTT
NA | TRBJ2-7 | TRBD2 | TRBV14 | 17 | CASSQTFIAGAIYEQYF | TGTGCCAGCAGCCAGACATTTATAGCGGGAGCCATCTACGAGCAGTACTTC
NA | TRBJ2-2 | TRBD1 | TRBV25-1 | 13 | CASSRQGTGELFF | TGTGCCAGCAGTAGACAGGGAACCGGGGAGCTGTTTTTT
NA | TRBJ2-1 | NA | TRBV3-1/TRBV3-2 | 18 | CASSQEIARAGSYNEQFF | TGTGCCAGCAGCCAAGAAATCGCCAGGGCGGGCTCCTACAATGAGCAGTTCTTC
once | TRBJ1-3 | NA | TRBV19 | 14 | CASTSWASGNTIYF | TGTGCCAGTACTTCGTGGGCGTCTGGAAACACCATATATTTT
NA | TRBJ1-2 | NA | TRBV7-9 | 13 | CASSFSQNYGYTF | TGTGCCAGCAGCTTTTCACAGAACTATGGCTACACCTTC
NA | TRBJ2-2 | TRBD1 | TRBV7-9 | 17 | CASSLGQGPYGTGELFF | TGTGCCAGCAGCTTGGGACAGGGGCCCTACGGCACCGGGGAGCTGTTTTTT